This TCR beta chain came from a study of a mutant IDH1 vaccine in newly diagnosed glioma (TCRdb year 2021). For the wider study: Across visits V03 through V10, patients got a total of eight vaccinations, given in weeks 1, 3, 5, 7, 11, 15, 19 and 23. Vaccination was initiated 4-6 weeks after radiotherapy alone, or concurrently with temozolomide cycles in the chemotherapy-containing groups. Of the 25 to 35 treated patients, 62.5% were male and approximately 40% were female, and a mean age of around 40 years was recorded. Before enrollment, patients had received standard therapy of radiotherapy alone, temozolomide alone, or radiochemotherapy with temozolomide; most received the combination. Peripheral blood was collected at six visits: V03 (baseline), V05, V07, V10, V12 and V13. Longitudinal TCRB deep sequencing was performed for roughly 24 treated patients wherever samples were available for exploratory analyses. The paper as a whole reports these results and caveats: Availability determined which PBMC samples were chosen for TCRB deep sequencing. Pseudoprogression appeared unrelated to alterations in the top peripheral T cell clonotypes detected by TCRB sequencing. The authors stated that sample limitations prevented analyses of patient blood samples from being reproduced. Across multiple MHC alleles, vaccine-induced immune responses were seen in nearly 95% of patients.

Trimming costs V 6 bases and J 3 bases, and their ends lie 9 bases apart. There are 12 amino acids in the CDR3, from cysteine to phenylalanine inclusive. CDR3 DNA only is kept here, 36 bases in frame from base 1. CDR1 and CDR2, per the germline V gene (reference sequence), are MNHNY and SVGAGI. What the time point label conveys for this sample: week 5, during vaccination. A 20-mer mutant IDH1 peptide at 300 micrograms in Montanide made up each vaccine dose, which was injected subcutaneously together with topical imiquimod. Donors had newly diagnosed WHO grade 3 or 4 IDH1-mutant astrocytomas with loss of nuclear ATRX. The samples were drawn from NOA16, a multicentre, single-arm, open-label phase I trial in Germany that tested a mutant IDH1 peptide vaccine in humans for the first time. Genomic DNA for TCRB sequencing was isolated from EDTA blood with the DNeasy Blood and Tissue Kit. In the case of this clone: The clone's antigen remains unknown. The sample holds no much larger clone one base away, and base qualities are not on file.

Library method: the immunoSEQ multiplex PCR assay. Following the manufacturer's protocol, the hsTCRB Kit was used to amplify rearranged TCR beta chain sequences. Sequencing of TCRB libraries was carried out on an Illumina MiSeq. From the authors' description of their analysis: The kit vendor's proprietary platform handled demultiplexing, trimming and gene mapping. Drawn from immuneACCESS, this table holds only the in-frame rearrangements with V and J called that TCRdb kept. Clones are partly lost; checked studies trace under half to an unresolved V gene and leave the rest unexplained. V and J calls plus clone size are reproduced from that table; the DNA served to infer D and trimming. The sample data list around 52,000 clones, and approximately 90% of these were observed just once. The ten most abundant clones make up about 4.6% of the sample.

In this chain, TRBV6-6 is recombined with TRBJ2-7, and perhaps TRBD1 as D gene, on 6 matching bases. The input for sequencing was PBMCs, taken from a glioma patient whose treatment included an IDH1 peptide vaccine. The sequence was collected from a woman between 40 and 50 years old with glioma. The CDR3: CASSPGVYEQYF. The DNA sequence follows: TGTGCCAGCAGCCCAGGGGTCTACGAGCAGTACTTC.